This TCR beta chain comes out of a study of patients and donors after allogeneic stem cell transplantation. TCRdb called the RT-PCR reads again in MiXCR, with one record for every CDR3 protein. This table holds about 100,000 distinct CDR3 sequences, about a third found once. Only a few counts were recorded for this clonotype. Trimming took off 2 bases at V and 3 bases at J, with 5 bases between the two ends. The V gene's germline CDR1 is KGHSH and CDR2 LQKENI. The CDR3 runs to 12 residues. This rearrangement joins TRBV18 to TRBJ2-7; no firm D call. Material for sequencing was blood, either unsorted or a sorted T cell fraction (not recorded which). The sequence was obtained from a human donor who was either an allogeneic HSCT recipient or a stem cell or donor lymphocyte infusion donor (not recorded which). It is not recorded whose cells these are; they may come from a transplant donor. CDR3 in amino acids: CASSPTGYEQYF. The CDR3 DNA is TGTGCCAGCTCACCAACGGGCTACGAGCAGTACTTC.